One and the same sample provided the 25 T cell receptor beta chains below, sequenced in a study of blood T cell repertoires in COVID-19 (dated by TCRdb to 2020 to 2021). To prepare the library, the immunoSEQ multiplex PCR assay was applied. TCRdb took over this immuneACCESS table, retaining in-frame rearrangements with V and J assigned. Such tables are incomplete; in checked studies, under half of the missing clones stem from an unresolved V gene, and the remainder is unexplained. Counted in this sample were roughly 220,000 clones; around 83% of them appeared once. The ten largest clones represent about 1.3% of the sample. Sequencing was done on a sample of PBMCs or T cells enriched from blood (not recorded which). These receptor sequences come from a woman in her thirties or forties with acute COVID-19.

This clone has only one observation. The V call is TRBV5-7, the J call TRBJ1-4; perhaps TRBD1 as D (5 bases). TRBV5-7 is noted as an ORF with a role that remains uncertain. The CDR3 consists of 14 residues. Trimming took 4 bases from V and 8 from J, leaving 15 bases between them. In DNA form, the CDR3 reads TGTGCCAGCAGCCAGGCAGGGCAGGAGGAAAAACTGTTTTTT. Amino acid sequence: CASSQAGQEEKLFF.

This clone was detected once. The chain combines TRBV24-1 with TRBJ2-5, with D possibly being TRBD1 (6 bases). Per germline, CDR1 KGHDR and CDR2 SFDVKD. CDR3 length: 13 amino acids. With 4 bases removed from V and 5 bases from J, the gap between germline ends came to 10 bases. CDR3 coding DNA: TGTGCCACCAGTGAACAGGGCCGGGAGACCCAGTACTTC. It yields the protein CATSEQGRETQYF.

This chain links TRBV6-5 with TRBJ2-1; D is unresolved. The V end lost 0 bases, the J end lost 6 bases, and 3 bases lay between the germline ends. CDR1 is MNHEY, CDR2 SVGAGI, per germline. The CDR3 covers 12 residues. The CDR3 here is CASSYSLNEQFF. The CDR3 DNA sequence: TGTGCCAGCAGTTACTCCCTCAATGAGCAGTTCTTC.

This sequence joins TRBV28 and TRBJ1-1; D uncertain. CDR3 length equals 11 residues. The V gene lost 8 bases and the J gene lost 2 bases, with 6 bases spanning the gap. Germline V gene lookup returns CDR1 MDHEN and CDR2 SYDVKM. CDR3: CASEGNTEAFF. CDR3 nucleotide sequence: TGTGCCAGCGAGGGAAACACTGAAGCTTTCTTT.

The CDR3: CASRGQGQGYTF. CDR3 DNA sequence: TGTGCCAGCAGGGGACAGGGGCAGGGCTACACCTTC. This chain joins TRBV28 and TRBJ1-2; 10 bases map to TRBD1. Germline V CDR1 and CDR2: MDHEN, SYDVKM. The CDR3 sequence is 12 residues long. V was clipped by 6 bases and J by 8 bases; unmatched bases: 3.

The chain combines TRBV27 with TRBJ1-5, with 8 bases identical to TRBD1. Germline V gene sequence: CDR1 MNHEY, CDR2 SMNVEV (reference sequence). V was pared by 5 bases and J by 4 bases, with 7 bases of the junction left unmatched. This CDR3 has 15 amino acids. Here the CDR3 reads CASSLNRGGNQPQHF. The CDR3 DNA sequence: TGTGCCAGCAGTCTCAACAGGGGGGGAAATCAGCCCCAGCATTTT.

V gene TRBV4-1 combines with J gene TRBJ2-3; D uncertain. V was cut by 5 bases and J by 4 bases, with 7 bases left in between. CDR1 is MGHRA and CDR2 is YSYEKL in the germline V gene. This CDR3 is built from 12 residues. The CDR3 loop reads CASSSSADTQYF. CDR3 in DNA: TGCGCCAGCAGCTCATCGGCAGATACGCAGTATTTT.

The chain recombines TRBV5-1 with TRBJ1-2; the D gene is possibly TRBD1 (5 bases). Deletions cut 4 bases from V and 2 bases from J, with 12 bases between. The germline CDR1 and CDR2 sequences are SGHRS and YFSETQ. CDR3 length: 14 residues. The CDR3 loop reads CASSGARTNYGYTF. The CDR3 DNA follows: TGCGCCAGCAGCGGGGCCAGGACGAACTATGGCTACACCTTC.

This chain joins TRBV6-5 and TRBJ2-3; no clear D. Germline V gives CDR1 MNHEY, CDR2 SVGAGI. This CDR3 is built from 13 residues. Trimming cost V 6 bases and J 0 bases, with 7 bases left between them. The CDR3 DNA reads as TGTGCCAGCAGGGCGGCTAGCACAGATACGCAGTATTTT. Translated, it gives CASRAASTDTQYF.

The rearrangement links TRBV11-2 to TRBJ2-7, with 13 positions matching TRBD2. The CDR3 has 14 residues. Trimming cost V 6 bases and J 9 bases; bases outside gene matches: 8. Germline loops: CDR1 SGHAT, CDR2 FQNNGV. DNA of the CDR3: TGTGCCAGCAGACGCGGGACTAGCGGGACGCGGCAGTACTTC. Its translation is CASRRGTSGTRQYF.

The chain uses TRBV6-5 and TRBJ2-7; TRBD2 agrees at 13 bases. V trimming: 2 bases; J trimming: 12 bases; junction bases outside the gene matches: 4. Germline lookup yields CDR1 MNHEY and CDR2 SVGAGI. The CDR3 has 13 residues. The CDR3 here is CASSYGLAGVRYF. The CDR3 region has the DNA TGTGCCAGCAGTTACGGACTAGCGGGAGTACGGTACTTC.

This clone was recorded a few times. The V gene is TRBV11-2, the J gene TRBJ1-1, with 7 bases aligning to TRBD1. Germline assignment: CDR1 SGHAT and CDR2 FQNNGV. The CDR3 consists of 14 residues. V was clipped by 3 bases and J by 4 bases; unmatched bases: 5. The chain's CDR3 is CASSFVPGGTEAFF. As DNA, the CDR3 is TGTGCCAGCAGCTTTGTCCCAGGGGGCACTGAAGCTTTCTTT.

This rearrangement joins TRBV29-1 to TRBJ2-7; 7 nucleotides line up with TRBD1. CDR3 length: 12 residues. Germline V gives CDR1 SQVTM, CDR2 ANQGSEA. V lost 7 bases to trimming and J lost 2 bases; unmatched junction nucleotides: 5. CDR3 loop: CSAKGQTYEQYF. CDR3 coding DNA: TGCAGCGCTAAGGGACAGACCTACGAGCAGTACTTC.

The chain recombines TRBV6-5 with TRBJ2-6; no reliable D call. This CDR3 spans 13 amino acids. V was trimmed by 8 bases and J by 0 bases, leaving 5 bases between them. CDR1 is MNHEY, CDR2 SVGAGI, per germline. The CDR3 sequence is CASSGSGANVLTF. CDR3 DNA sequence: TGTGCCAGCTCAGGCTCTGGGGCCAACGTCCTGACTTTC.

V usage is TRBV11-2 and J usage is TRBJ1-3; D remains ambiguous. V was clipped by 0 bases and J by 0 bases, with 12 bases between them. The CDR3 runs to 17 residues. Germline CDR1 is SGHAT and CDR2 is FQNNGV. CDR3 region: CASSLDSARFSGNTIYF. The CDR3 DNA sequence: TGTGCCAGCAGCTTAGACAGCGCCCGCTTCTCTGGAAACACCATATATTTT.

V gene TRBV28 combines with J gene TRBJ1-3, with a possible D match to TRBD1 (5 bases). The CDR3 is 13 residues long. Germline V gene sequence: CDR1 MDHEN, CDR2 SYDVKM. V lost 5 bases, J lost 3 bases, and 8 bases lay in between. CDR3 sequence reads: CASSRTYGNTIYF. CDR3 nucleotides: TGTGCCAGCAGTCGGACATATGGAAACACCATATATTTT.

V gene TRBV6-5 combines with J gene TRBJ2-3; the D gene is possibly TRBD1 (6 bases). The CDR3 is 13 residues long. Germline CDR1 MNHEY, CDR2 SVGAGI. V was pared by 7 bases and J by 7 bases, with 15 bases between. CDR3 nucleotide sequence: TGTGCCAGCATAGGGGACACCGATCATACGCAGTATTTT. This encodes CASIGDTDHTQYF.

The sample holds one count of this clone. The chain has TRBV9 and TRBJ1-2; TRBD1 agrees at 8 bases. This CDR3 is built from 15 residues. Germline-derived CDR1 and CDR2 are SGDLS and YYNGEE. V trimming: 0 bases; J trimming: 5 bases; junction bases outside the gene matches: 6. CDR3 in DNA: TGTGCCAGCAGCGTAGAGACAGGGGCCGGATATGGCTACACCTTC. Its translation: CASSVETGAGYGYTF.

The chain carries TRBV9 and TRBJ2-5, with TRBD2 matching over 7 bases. Germline V gives CDR1 SGDLS, CDR2 YYNGEE. This CDR3 has 15 residues. J lost 4 bases, V lost 0 bases, and 6 bases had no gene match. This CDR3 is CASSVGGGSGETQYF. CDR3 bases: TGTGCCAGCAGCGTAGGGGGCGGGAGTGGAGAGACCCAGTACTTC.

This clone was observed at least ten times. The chain carries TRBV5-1 and TRBJ2-3; TRBD2 aligns across 8 bases. V was pared by 2 bases and J by 10 bases, with 12 bases of the junction left unmatched. Germline assignment: CDR1 SGHRS and CDR2 YFSETQ. The CDR3 sequence is 15 residues long. The CDR3 spells CASSLFSGTSLPQYF. The CDR3 DNA is TGCGCCAGCAGCTTATTCTCCGGGACTAGTCTGCCGCAGTATTTT.

The gene calls are TRBV6-2 or TRBV6-3 and TRBJ2-1; 8 bases line up with TRBD1. The germline gives CDR1 MNHEY, CDR2 SVGEGT. V lost 2 bases and J lost 5; bases outside the gene matches: 2. CDR3 length: 14 residues. The CDR3 loop is CASSYRDRNNEQFF. CDR3 sequence (DNA): TGTGCCAGCAGTTACCGGGACAGGAACAATGAGCAGTTCTTC.

This clone was found a few times. The chain has TRBV10-2 and TRBJ2-2; 7 positions match TRBD1. With V trimmed by 7 bases and J by 0 bases, 5 bases remained unmatched. The germline gives CDR1 WSHSY, CDR2 SAAADI. There are 15 residues in the CDR3. The CDR3 DNA follows: TGCGCCAGCAACAACAGGGGACCGAACACCGGGGAGCTGTTTTTT. The encoded protein is CASNNRGPNTGELFF.

V usage is TRBV4-3 and J usage is TRBJ2-7; the D gene is possibly TRBD2 (5 bases). Trimming pared 0 bases from V and 3 bases from J, leaving 12 bases between. This CDR3 is 15 amino acids long. The germline V gene encodes CDR1 LGHNA and CDR2 YSLEER. CDR3 sequence: CASSQDGSGRYEQYF. CDR3 sequence (DNA): TGCGCCAGCAGCCAAGATGGGAGCGGTCGCTACGAGCAGTACTTC.

The gene calls are TRBV5-1 and TRBJ2-3; the match to TRBD2 covers 8 bases. J gave up 3 bases and V 4 bases, and 7 bases lay outside the gene matches. The CDR3 loop spans 15 amino acids. CDR1 is SGHRS and CDR2 is YFSETQ in the germline V gene. In DNA form, the CDR3 reads TGCGCCAGCAGCCGGACTAGCCAGACTACAGATACGCAGTATTTT. Protein sequence: CASSRTSQTTDTQYF.

This clone was observed a single time. CDR3 in DNA: TGTGCCAGCAGTTTCTTGGCGGGAGGCTACGAGCAGTACTTC. It specifies CASSFLAGGYEQYF. The chain joins TRBV27 to TRBJ2-7; 8 positions agree with TRBD2. CDR1 and CDR2 from the germline V gene are MNHEY and SMNVEV (reference sequence). V lost 3 bases to trimming and J lost 3 bases; unmatched junction nucleotides: 4. This CDR3 contains 14 residues.